This T cell receptor (beta chain) was recorded in a study of cytomegalovirus exposure and HLA in healthy donors. The wider study: Of 398 genotyped donors, more than 75% clustered with self-reported Caucasian donors. Study-level points and caveats: Sequence variants that were highly shared formed a cluster that was likely a sequencing artifact.

Per germline, CDR1 GTSNPN and CDR2 SVGIG (reference sequence). The CDR3 length is 13 residues. V gave up 1 base and J gave up 5 bases, with 11 bases separating them. With regard to this clone: Its cognate antigen is unknown.

A multiplex PCR was run with 60 Vbeta primers and 13 Jbeta primers. TCRdb keeps only in-frame clones here, not all; method: immunoSEQ multiplex PCR. In the table there are approximately 160,000 clones, just over 70% of which are singletons. The V and J genes are TRBV30 and TRBJ1-1; D gene uncertain. The receptor was derived from a man between 18 and 35 years old in good health and CMV-seropositive. Sequences were obtained from PBMCs. CDR3 sequence (DNA): TGTGCCTGGAGTGGGGGAAGGAGGACTGAAGCTTTCTTT. Protein: CAWSGGRRTEAFF.